One and the same sample provided the 21 T cell receptor beta chains below, sequenced in a study of human T cells and chemical hapten exposure (dated by TCRdb to about 2021). Preparation of the library involved RACE. The data were produced on a NextSeq 500. The public reads were reanalyzed by TCRdb: fastp trimming at Q25, MiXCR alignment, in-frame beta chains only. CDR3 protein duplicates are merged, each entry listing the most common genes and DNA. The sample includes 250,000 or so distinct CDR3 sequences, with roughly 7.4% observed a single time. Clones ranked in the top ten supply more than 0.95% of the sample. The meaning of the sample's time point label: pre-sensitization, week 0. Sample treatment or condition, as interpreted from the label and publication: therapeutic diphenylcyclopropenone sensitization with weekly scalp DPC. The sample consisted of whole blood, taken in connection with sensitization to the hapten diphenylcyclopropenone (DPC). These receptors all stem from a man between 18 and 35 years old with alopecia areata. Some clones in this sample may be carry-over from other donors' samples.

This clonotype was seen a few times. The chain employs TRBV2 and TRBJ2-7; D call uncertain. This CDR3 comprises 13 residues. V lost 3 bases, J lost 5 bases, and 11 bases lay in between. Germline V CDR1 and CDR2: SNHLY, FYNNEI. The CDR3 DNA sequence: TGTGCCAGCAGTGACGTGGGATTTCACGAGCAGTACGTC. Encoded protein: CASSDVGFHEQYV.

The chain carries TRBV28 and TRBJ2-3, with D maybe TRBD1 (6 bases). V lost 6 bases, J lost 8 bases, and 18 bases lay in between. Germline CDR1 and CDR2: MDHEN and SYDVKM. This CDR3 has 14 residues. Written as DNA, the CDR3 is TGTGCCAGCAGCAGGGGACAAGGGGCTGGTACGCAGTATTTT. Translated: CASSRGQGAGTQYF.

This clonotype was detected only a few times. The V and J genes are TRBV29-1 and TRBJ2-6; tentative D call: TRBD1 (6 bases). The CDR3 covers 15 residues. Germline V CDR1 and CDR2: SQVTM, ANQGSEA. Trimming pared 3 bases from V and 0 bases from J, leaving 9 bases between. The CDR3 nucleotides are TGCAGCGTTGAGCAGGGGAACTCTGGGGCCAACGTCCTGACTTTC. Amino acid sequence: CSVEQGNSGANVLTF.

This clonotype was picked up a small number of times. The chain carries TRBV11-2 and TRBJ2-3; perhaps D is TRBD1 or TRBD2 (5 bases each). Germline CDR1 and CDR2: SGHAT and FQNNGV. Trimming left V 8 bases short and J 6 bases short, with 24 bases between. The CDR3 is 16 amino acids. The CDR3 DNA reads as TGTGCCAGCTCTCGATCCGGGACCGCCTCTGGGGATACGCAGTATTTT. It is translated as CASSRSGTASGDTQYF.

This clonotype occurred a few times. The V and J genes are TRBV18 and TRBJ1-2; 11 positions agree with TRBD1. Germline-derived CDR1 and CDR2 are KGHSH and LQKENI. This CDR3 contains 14 residues. With 3 bases clipped from V and 6 bases from J, the junction kept 3 bases outside the gene matches. CDR3 residues: CASSPGQGEHGYTF. CDR3 DNA: TGTGCCAGCTCACCGGGACAGGGGGAGCATGGCTACACCTTC.

The chain couples TRBV6-1 to TRBJ1-6, with 9 positions matching TRBD1. The CDR3 is 15 amino acids. The junction had 2 bases not matched to a gene; V was cut back by 0 bases and J by 8 bases. CDR1 is MNHNS and CDR2 is SASEGT in the germline V gene. CDR3 residues: CASSEAGTGHSPLHF. The CDR3 bases are TGTGCCAGCAGTGAAGCGGGGACAGGGCATTCACCCCTCCACTTT.

This chain connects TRBV3-1 to TRBJ2-4; 7 bases are shared with TRBD1. Per germline, CDR1 LGHDT and CDR2 YNNKEL (reference sequence). Trimming removed 1 base from V and 4 bases from J; junction bases left unmatched: 10. The CDR3 extends over 17 amino acids. CDR3 sequence reads: CASSQGGPGTVKNIQYF. CDR3 DNA sequence: TGTGCCAGCAGCCAAGGCGGCCCCGGGACAGTAAAAAACATTCAGTACTTC.

This clonotype has just a few counts. V usage is TRBV6-5 and J usage is TRBJ1-2, with 7 bases matching TRBD1. V shed 5 bases and J 4 bases; nucleotides not matched to a gene: 4. This CDR3 comprises 13 residues. The V gene's germline CDR1 is MNHEY and CDR2 SVGAGI. CDR3 DNA sequence: TGTGCCAGCAGTAGGGACAGCCGCTATGGCTACACCTTC. Protein: CASSRDSRYGYTF.

This clonotype showed up many times. The rearrangement links TRBV5-1 to TRBJ1-6; 8 bases are a match to TRBD1. With V trimmed by 0 bases and J by 10 bases, 6 bases remained unmatched. Per germline, CDR1 SGHRS and CDR2 YFSETQ. The CDR3 is 15 amino acids. As DNA, the CDR3 is TGCGCCAGCAGCTTGGCTGGGACAGGTCGCTCACCCCTCCACTTT. Protein: CASSLAGTGRSPLHF.

This clonotype has more than one count but fewer than ten. The chain is built from TRBV7-3 and TRBJ1-3; D is uncertain. CDR1 is SGHTA and CDR2 is FQGTGA in the germline V gene. V was pared by 2 bases and J by 4 bases, with 6 bases between. The CDR3 extends over 13 amino acids. DNA for the CDR3: TGTGCCAGCAGCTTAGAAGACGGAAACACCATATATTTT. Its protein is CASSLEDGNTIYF. Full variable domain (remainder filled in from reference TRBV7-3 and TRBJ1-3): GAGVSQTPSNKVTEKGKYVELRCDPISGHTALYWYRQSLGQGPEFLIYFQGTGAADDSGLPNDRFFAVRPEGSVSTLKIQRTERGDSAVYLCASSLEDGNTIYFGEGSWLTVV.

This clonotype appeared a few times. DNA of the CDR3: TGTGCCAGCAGCTTAGGCGCAGGGGCCGGCTATGGCTACACCTTC. Its protein product is CASSLGAGAGYGYTF. The gene calls are TRBV11-2 and TRBJ1-2; weak D call: TRBD1 (6 bases). The germline CDR1 and CDR2 sequences are SGHAT and FQNNGV. This CDR3 has 15 amino acids. The V end lost 1 base, the J end lost 4 bases, and 13 bases lay between the germline ends. Drawing the rest from reference TRBV11-2 and TRBJ1-2, the complete variable domain is EAGVAQSPRYKIIEKRQSVAFWCNPISGHATLYWYQQILGQGPKLLIQFQNNGVVDDSQLPKDRFSAERLKGVDSTLKIQPAKLEDSAVYLCASSLGAGAGYGYTFGSGTRLTVV.

V is TRBV10-3 and J is TRBJ2-1; the match to TRBD2 covers 9 bases. The CDR3 consists of 17 residues. Germline assignment: CDR1 ENHRY and CDR2 SYGVKD. With V trimmed by 0 bases and J by 2 bases, 5 bases remained unmatched. The CDR3 region has the DNA TGTGCCATCAGTGAGTCAGCGAGCGGGGGGCCCTACAATGAGCAGTTCTTC. It codes for CAISESASGGPYNEQFF.

The table lists this clonotype with many counts. V and J are TRBV7-9 and TRBJ1-2; TRBD1 might be the D (5 bases). Trimming pared 3 bases from V and 8 bases from J, leaving 7 bases between. The CDR3 length is 11 residues. Germline CDR1 reads SEHNR; CDR2 reads FQNEAQ (reference sequence). The CDR3 protein is CASSLGPGYTF. Here the CDR3 DNA reads TGTGCCAGCAGCTTGGGACCCGGCTACACCTTC. The whole variable domain, remainder taken from reference TRBV7-9 and TRBJ1-2, is DTGVSQNPRHKITKRGQNVTFRCDPISEHNRLYWYRQTLGQGPEFLTYFQNEAQLEKSRLLSDRFSAERPKGSFSTLEIQRTEQGDSAMYLCASSLGPGYTFGSGTRLTVV.

This clonotype occurred a few times. The J gene is TRBJ1-5, the V gene TRBV4-1; D unresolved. V lost 4 bases and J 1 base, leaving 17 bases between the germline ends. The CDR3 consists of 17 residues. Germline V gives CDR1 MGHRA, CDR2 YSYEKL. The CDR3 region has the DNA TGCGCCAGCAGCCTCTTAGGGTGGAACCCCAGCAATCAGCCCCAGCATTTT. Translation: CASSLLGWNPSNQPQHF.

The V call is TRBV11-2, the J call TRBJ1-6, with 8 bases aligning to TRBD1. Germline V CDR1 and CDR2: SGHAT, FQNNGV. V was clipped by 5 bases and J by 4 bases; unmatched bases: 1. The CDR3 consists of 14 residues. The DNA of the CDR3 is TGTGCCAGCAGCCGGACAGGGTATAATTCACCCCTCCACTTT. Translation: CASSRTGYNSPLHF.

This clonotype was picked up many times. V and J are TRBV12-3 or TRBV12-4 and TRBJ1-1; a weak D match, TRBD1 (5 bases). The CDR3 runs 13 residues. V was clipped by 2 bases and J by 6 bases, with 10 bases between them. CDR3 in amino acids: CASSLFEGPEAFF. Here the CDR3 DNA reads TGTGCCAGCAGTTTATTTGAGGGGCCTGAAGCTTTCTTT.

This clonotype was observed a few times. J is TRBJ2-1 and V is TRBV6-4; D may be TRBD1 or TRBD2 (6 bases each). The CDR3 spans 21 residues. Trimming cost V 0 bases and J 7 bases, with 31 bases left between them. The germline CDR1 and CDR2 sequences are MRHNA and SNTAGT. The CDR3 sequence: CASSDSQGLSTTGARANEQFF. The CDR3 bases are TGTGCCAGCAGTGACTCCCAGGGGCTAAGCACTACGGGGGCGCGGGCGAATGAGCAGTTCTTC.

This clonotype was seen at least ten times. The rearrangement joins TRBV29-1 to TRBJ2-5, with D tentatively TRBD1 or TRBD2 (5 bases each). Per the germline V gene, CDR1 is SQVTM and CDR2 is ANQGSEA. This CDR3 spans 11 amino acids. V was cut by 6 bases and J by 2 bases, with 7 bases left in between. CDR3 sequence (DNA): TGCAGCGTGGGACCACAAGAGACCCAGTACTTC. It yields the protein CSVGPQETQYF.

The chain links TRBV6-2 or TRBV6-3 to TRBJ2-4; D is unclear. The germline CDR1 and CDR2 sequences are MNHEY and SVGEGT. The CDR3 has 16 residues. V lost 6 bases, J lost 0 bases, and 15 bases lay in between. CDR3 sequence reads: CASRARVQLAKNIQYF. The CDR3 coding sequence is TGTGCCAGCAGGGCCCGGGTACAGTTAGCCAAAAACATTCAGTACTTC.

This clonotype has only a few counts. The rearrangement joins TRBV7-6 to TRBJ1-1; D unclear. The CDR3 is 13 residues long. From germline, CDR1 is SGHVS and CDR2 FNYEAQ. Trimming removed 5 bases at V and 3 bases at J, with 10 bases between. In nucleotides, the CDR3 is TGTGCCAGCAGCCCCCGATGGCACACTGAAGCTTTCTTT. It codes for CASSPRWHTEAFF.

The chain couples TRBV3-1 to TRBJ2-3; a possible D gene is TRBD1 (6 bases). CDR1 is LGHDT, CDR2 YNNKEL, per germline (reference sequence). The ends were cut back, 0 bases at V and 1 base at J, with 11 bases in the middle. CDR3 size: 16 residues. The CDR3 reads CASSQEGGRGTDTQYF. The CDR3 region has the DNA TGTGCCAGCAGCCAAGAAGGGGGTCGCGGCACAGATACGCAGTATTTT.